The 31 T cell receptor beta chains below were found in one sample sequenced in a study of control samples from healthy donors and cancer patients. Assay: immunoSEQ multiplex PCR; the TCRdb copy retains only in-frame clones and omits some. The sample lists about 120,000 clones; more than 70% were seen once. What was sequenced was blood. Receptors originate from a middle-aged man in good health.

DNA of the CDR3: TGTGCCAGCAGCCCGGACAGGGGGCCGAATCAGCCCCAGCATTTT. This translates into CASSPDRGPNQPQHF. The chain combines TRBV6-5 with TRBJ1-5; 11 nucleotides align to TRBD1. V dropped 6 bases and J dropped 4; count of bases not matched to a gene: 5. The germline CDR1 and CDR2 sequences are MNHEY and SVGAGI. The CDR3 consists of 15 residues.

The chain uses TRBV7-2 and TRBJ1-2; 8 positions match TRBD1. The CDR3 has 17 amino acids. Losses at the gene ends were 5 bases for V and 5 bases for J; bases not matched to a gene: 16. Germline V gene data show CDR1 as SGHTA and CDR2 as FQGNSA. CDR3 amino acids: CASSPSSSGGAGYGYTF. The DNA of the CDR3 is TGTGCCAGCAGCCCCTCATCATCAGGGGGCGCAGGATATGGCTACACCTTC.

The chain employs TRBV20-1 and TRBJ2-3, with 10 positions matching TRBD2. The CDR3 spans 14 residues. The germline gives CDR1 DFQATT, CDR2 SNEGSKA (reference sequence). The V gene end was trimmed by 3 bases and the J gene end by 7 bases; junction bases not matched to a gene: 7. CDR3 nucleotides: TGCAGTGCTAGTCCCAGCGGGGGGGGCAATACGCAGTATTTT. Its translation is CSASPSGGGNTQYF.

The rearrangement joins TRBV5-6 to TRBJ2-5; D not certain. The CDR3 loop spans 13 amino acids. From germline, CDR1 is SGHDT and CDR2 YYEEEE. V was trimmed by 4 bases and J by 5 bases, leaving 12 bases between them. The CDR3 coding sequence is TGTGCCAGCAGCCCAAACGTCCGGGAGACCCAGTACTTC. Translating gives CASSPNVRETQYF. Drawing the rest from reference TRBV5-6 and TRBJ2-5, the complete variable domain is DAGVTQSPTHLIKTRGQQVTLRCSPKSGHDTVSWYQQALGQGPQFIFQYYEEEERQRGNFPDRFSGHQFPNYSSELNVNALLLGDSALYLCASSPNVRETQYFGPGTRLLVL.

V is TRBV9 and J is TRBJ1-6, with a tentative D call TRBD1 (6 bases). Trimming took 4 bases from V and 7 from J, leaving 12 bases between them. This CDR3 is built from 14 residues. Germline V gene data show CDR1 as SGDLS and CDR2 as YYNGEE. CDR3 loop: CASSSQQGNSPLHF. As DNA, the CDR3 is TGTGCCAGCAGCTCTCAGCAGGGGAATTCACCCCTCCACTTT.

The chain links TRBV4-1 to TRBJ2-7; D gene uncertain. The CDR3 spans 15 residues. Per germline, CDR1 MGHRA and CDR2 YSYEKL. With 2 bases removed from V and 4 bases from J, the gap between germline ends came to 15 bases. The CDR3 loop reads CASSQLPPPVYEQYF. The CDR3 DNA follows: TGCGCCAGCAGCCAACTACCACCCCCGGTTTACGAGCAGTACTTC.

The CDR3 region is CASSPNPGQGAQGYTF. The CDR3 bases are TGTGCCAGCAGCCCTAACCCGGGACAGGGGGCGCAGGGCTACACCTTC. The chain links TRBV13 to TRBJ1-2; TRBD1 matches at 12 bases. V was clipped by 5 bases and J by 8 bases; unmatched bases: 12. The CDR3 has 16 residues. Germline V gene lookup returns CDR1 PRHDT and CDR2 FYEKMQ (reference sequence).

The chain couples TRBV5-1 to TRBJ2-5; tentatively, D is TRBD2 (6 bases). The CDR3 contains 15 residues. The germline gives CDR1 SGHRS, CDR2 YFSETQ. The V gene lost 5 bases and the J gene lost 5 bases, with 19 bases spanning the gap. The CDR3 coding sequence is TGCGCCAGCAGAGGAGGCGGGGCCTTCCTCGAGACCCAGTACTTC. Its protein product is CASRGGGAFLETQYF. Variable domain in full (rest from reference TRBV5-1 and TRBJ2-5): KAGVTQTPRYLIKTRGQQVTLSCSPISGHRSVSWYQQTPGQGLQFLFEYFSETQRNKGNFPGRFSGRQFSNSRSEMNVSTLELGDSALYLCASRGGGAFLETQYFGPGTRLLVL.

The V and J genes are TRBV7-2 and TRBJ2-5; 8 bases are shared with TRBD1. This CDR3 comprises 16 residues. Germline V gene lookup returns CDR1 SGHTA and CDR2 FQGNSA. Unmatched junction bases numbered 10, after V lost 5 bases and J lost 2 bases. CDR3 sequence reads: CASSPWTGRGQETQYF. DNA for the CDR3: TGTGCCAGCAGCCCCTGGACAGGGAGAGGACAAGAGACCCAGTACTTC.

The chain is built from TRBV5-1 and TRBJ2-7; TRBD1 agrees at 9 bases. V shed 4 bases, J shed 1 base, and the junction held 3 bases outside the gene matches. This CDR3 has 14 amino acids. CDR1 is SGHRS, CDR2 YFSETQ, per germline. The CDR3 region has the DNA TGCGCCAGCAGCACGGGACAGGGATCCTACGAGCAGTACTTC. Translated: CASSTGQGSYEQYF.

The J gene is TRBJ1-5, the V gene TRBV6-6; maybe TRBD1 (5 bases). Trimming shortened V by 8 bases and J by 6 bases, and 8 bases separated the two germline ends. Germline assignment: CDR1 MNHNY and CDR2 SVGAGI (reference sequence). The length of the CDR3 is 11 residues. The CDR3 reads CASGAGQPQHF. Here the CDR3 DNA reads TGTGCCAGCGGGGCGGGTCAGCCCCAGCATTTT.

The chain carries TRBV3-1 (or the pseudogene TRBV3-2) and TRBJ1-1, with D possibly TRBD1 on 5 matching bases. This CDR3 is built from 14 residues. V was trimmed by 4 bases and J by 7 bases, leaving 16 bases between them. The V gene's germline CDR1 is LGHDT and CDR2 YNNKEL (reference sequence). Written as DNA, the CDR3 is TGTGCCAGCAGCCGTACGGGACCCTTACTTGAAGCTTTCTTT. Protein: CASSRTGPLLEAFF.

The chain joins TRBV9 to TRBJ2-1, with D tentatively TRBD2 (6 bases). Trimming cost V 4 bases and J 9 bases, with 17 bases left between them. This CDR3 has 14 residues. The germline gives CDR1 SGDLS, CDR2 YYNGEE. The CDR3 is CASSPGGGVSEQFF. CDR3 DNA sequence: TGTGCCAGCAGCCCCGGTGGAGGGGTAAGTGAGCAGTTCTTC.

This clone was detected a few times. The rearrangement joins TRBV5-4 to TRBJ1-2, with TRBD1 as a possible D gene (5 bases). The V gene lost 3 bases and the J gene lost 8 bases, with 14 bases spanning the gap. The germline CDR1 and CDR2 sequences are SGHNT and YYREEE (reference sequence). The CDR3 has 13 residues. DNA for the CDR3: TGTGCCAGCAGCTACGACAGATCGGGAGGCTACACCTTC. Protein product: CASSYDRSGGYTF. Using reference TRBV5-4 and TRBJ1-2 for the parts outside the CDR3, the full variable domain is ETGVTQSPTHLIKTRGQQVTLRCSSQSGHNTVSWYQQALGQGPQFIFQYYREEENGRGNFPPRFSGLQFPNYSSELNVNALELDDSALYLCASSYDRSGGYTFGSGTRLTVV.

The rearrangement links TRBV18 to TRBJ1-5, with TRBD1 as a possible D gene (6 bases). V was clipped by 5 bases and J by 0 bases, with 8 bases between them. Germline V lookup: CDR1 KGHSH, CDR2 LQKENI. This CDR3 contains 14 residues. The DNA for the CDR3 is TGTGCCAGCTCAGGACAGAATAGCAATCAGCCCCAGCATTTT. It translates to CASSGQNSNQPQHF. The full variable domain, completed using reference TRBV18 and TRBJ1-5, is NAGVMQNPRHLVRRRGQEARLRCSPMKGHSHVYWYRQLPEEGLKFMVYLQKENIIDESGMPKERFSAEFPKEGPSILRIQQVVRGDSAAYFCASSGQNSNQPQHFGDGTRLSIL.

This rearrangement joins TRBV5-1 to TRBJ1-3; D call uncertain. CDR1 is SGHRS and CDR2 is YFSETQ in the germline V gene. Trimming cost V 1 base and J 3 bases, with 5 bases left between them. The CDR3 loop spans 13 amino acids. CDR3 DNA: TGCGCCAGCAGCTTGAGTCTTGGAAACACCATATATTTT. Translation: CASSLSLGNTIYF.

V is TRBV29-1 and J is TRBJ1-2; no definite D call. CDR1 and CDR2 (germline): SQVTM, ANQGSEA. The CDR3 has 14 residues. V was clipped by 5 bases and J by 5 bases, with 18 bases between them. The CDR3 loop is CSVSAGRLTYGYTF. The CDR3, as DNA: TGCAGCGTTTCGGCCGGCAGGCTTACTTATGGCTACACCTTC.

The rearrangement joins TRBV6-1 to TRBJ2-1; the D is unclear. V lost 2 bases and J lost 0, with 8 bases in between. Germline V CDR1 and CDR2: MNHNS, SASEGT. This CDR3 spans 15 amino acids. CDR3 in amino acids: CASSEQPSSYNEQFF. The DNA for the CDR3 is TGTGCCAGCAGTGAACAGCCGAGCTCCTACAATGAGCAGTTCTTC.

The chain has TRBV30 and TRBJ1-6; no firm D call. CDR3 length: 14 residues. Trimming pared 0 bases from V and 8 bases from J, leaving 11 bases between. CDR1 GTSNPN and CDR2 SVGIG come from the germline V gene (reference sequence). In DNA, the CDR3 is TGTGCCTGGAGTGTAGGAACTTCGCATTCACCCCTCCACTTT. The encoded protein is CAWSVGTSHSPLHF.

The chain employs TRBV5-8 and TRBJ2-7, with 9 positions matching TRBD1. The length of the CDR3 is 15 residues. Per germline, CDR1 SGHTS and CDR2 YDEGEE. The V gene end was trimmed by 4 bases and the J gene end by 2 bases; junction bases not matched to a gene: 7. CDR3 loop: CASSVTGTGTYEQYF. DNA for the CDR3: TGTGCCAGCAGCGTAACCGGGACAGGGACCTACGAGCAGTACTTC.

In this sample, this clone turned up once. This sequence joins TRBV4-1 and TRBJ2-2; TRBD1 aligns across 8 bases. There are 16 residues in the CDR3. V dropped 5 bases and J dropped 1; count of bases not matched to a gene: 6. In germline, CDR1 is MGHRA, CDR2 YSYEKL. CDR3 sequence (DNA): TGCGCCAGCAGCGCAGAAGGGACAGGGAACACCGGGGAGCTGTTTTTT. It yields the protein CASSAEGTGNTGELFF.

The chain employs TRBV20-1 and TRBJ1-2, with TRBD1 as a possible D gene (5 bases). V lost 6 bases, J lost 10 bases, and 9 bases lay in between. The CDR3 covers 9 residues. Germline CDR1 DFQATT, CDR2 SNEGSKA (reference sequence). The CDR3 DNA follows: TGCAGTGCCAGGGCCTCCTACACCTTC. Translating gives CSARASYTF.

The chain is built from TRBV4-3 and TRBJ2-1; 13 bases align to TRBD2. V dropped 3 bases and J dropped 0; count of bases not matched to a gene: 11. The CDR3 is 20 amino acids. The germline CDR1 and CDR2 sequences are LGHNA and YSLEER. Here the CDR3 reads CASSHRTSGGPRSSYNEQFF. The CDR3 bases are TGCGCCAGCAGCCACCGGACTAGCGGGGGCCCTAGGAGCTCCTACAATGAGCAGTTCTTC.

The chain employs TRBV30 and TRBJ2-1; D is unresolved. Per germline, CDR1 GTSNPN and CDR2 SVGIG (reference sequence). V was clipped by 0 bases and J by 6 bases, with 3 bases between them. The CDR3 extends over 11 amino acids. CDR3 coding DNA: TGTGCCTGGAGTGTTATCAATGAGCAGTTCTTC. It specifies CAWSVINEQFF.

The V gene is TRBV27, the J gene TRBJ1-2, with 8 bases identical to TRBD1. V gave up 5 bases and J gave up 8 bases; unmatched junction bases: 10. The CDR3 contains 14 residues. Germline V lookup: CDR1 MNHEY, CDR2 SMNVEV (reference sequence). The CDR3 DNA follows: TGTGCCAGCAGTCCGGACAGGGAAGTGGGAGGCTACACCTTC. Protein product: CASSPDREVGGYTF.

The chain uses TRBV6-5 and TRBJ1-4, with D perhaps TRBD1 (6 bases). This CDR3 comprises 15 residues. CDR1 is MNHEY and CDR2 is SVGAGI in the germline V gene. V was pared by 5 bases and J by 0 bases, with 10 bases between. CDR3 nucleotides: TGTGCCAGCAGTAAAACAGGGACAACTAATGAAAAACTGTTTTTT. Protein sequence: CASSKTGTTNEKLFF.

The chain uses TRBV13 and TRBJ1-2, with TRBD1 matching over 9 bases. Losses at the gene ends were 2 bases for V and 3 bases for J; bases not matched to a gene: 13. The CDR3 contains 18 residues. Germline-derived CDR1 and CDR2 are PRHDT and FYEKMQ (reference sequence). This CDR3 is CASSLISGGQGLHYGYTF. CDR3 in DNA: TGTGCCAGCAGCTTAATATCGGGGGGACAGGGTCTTCACTATGGCTACACCTTC.

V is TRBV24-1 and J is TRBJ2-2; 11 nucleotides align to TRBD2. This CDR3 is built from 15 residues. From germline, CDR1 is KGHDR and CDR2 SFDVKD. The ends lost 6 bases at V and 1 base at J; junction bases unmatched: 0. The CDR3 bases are TGTGCCACCAGTACTAGCGGGGGGAACACCGGGGAGCTGTTTTTT. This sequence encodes CATSTSGGNTGELFF.

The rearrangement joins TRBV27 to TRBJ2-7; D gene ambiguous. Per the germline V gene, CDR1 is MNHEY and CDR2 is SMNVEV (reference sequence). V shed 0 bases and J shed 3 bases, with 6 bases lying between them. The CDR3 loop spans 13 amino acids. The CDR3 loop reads CASSLSSNYEQYF. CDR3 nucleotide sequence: TGTGCCAGCAGTTTATCGTCCAACTACGAGCAGTACTTC.

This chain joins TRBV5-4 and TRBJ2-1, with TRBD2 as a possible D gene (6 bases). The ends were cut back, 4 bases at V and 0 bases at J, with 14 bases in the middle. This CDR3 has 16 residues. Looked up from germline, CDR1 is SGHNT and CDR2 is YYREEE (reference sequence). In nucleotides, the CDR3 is TGTGCCAGCAGCCCTCATCGCGGGGTCTCCTACAATGAGCAGTTCTTC. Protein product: CASSPHRGVSYNEQFF.

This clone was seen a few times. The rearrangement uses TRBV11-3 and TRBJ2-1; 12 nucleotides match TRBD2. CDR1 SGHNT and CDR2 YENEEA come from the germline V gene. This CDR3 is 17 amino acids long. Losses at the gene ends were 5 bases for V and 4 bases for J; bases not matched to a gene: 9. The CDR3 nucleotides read TGTGCCAGCAGCAAAGGACTAGCGGGGCCCCCTTACAATGAGCAGTTCTTC. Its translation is CASSKGLAGPPYNEQFF.